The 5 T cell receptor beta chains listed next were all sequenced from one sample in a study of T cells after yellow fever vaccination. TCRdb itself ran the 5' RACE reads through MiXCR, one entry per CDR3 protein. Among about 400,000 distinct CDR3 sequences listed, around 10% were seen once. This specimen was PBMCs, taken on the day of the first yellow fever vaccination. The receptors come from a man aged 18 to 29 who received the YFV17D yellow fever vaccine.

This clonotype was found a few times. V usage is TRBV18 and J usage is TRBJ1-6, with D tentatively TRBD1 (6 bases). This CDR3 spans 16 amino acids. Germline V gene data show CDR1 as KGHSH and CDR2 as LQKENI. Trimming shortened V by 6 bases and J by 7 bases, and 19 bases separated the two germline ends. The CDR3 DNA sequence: TGTGCCAGCTCCGAACTCGCACGGGGGCGCAATTCACCCCTCCACTTT. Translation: CASSELARGRNSPLHF.

The CDR3: CASRATGLGTGELFF. The CDR3 region has the DNA TGTGCCAGCAGAGCGACAGGGTTGGGCACCGGGGAGCTGTTTTTT. The gene calls are TRBV6-1 and TRBJ2-2; TRBD1 aligns across 7 bases. This CDR3 is 15 amino acids long. Germline-derived CDR1 and CDR2 are MNHNS and SASEGT. The V gene end was trimmed by 6 bases and the J gene end by 4 bases; junction bases not matched to a gene: 8.

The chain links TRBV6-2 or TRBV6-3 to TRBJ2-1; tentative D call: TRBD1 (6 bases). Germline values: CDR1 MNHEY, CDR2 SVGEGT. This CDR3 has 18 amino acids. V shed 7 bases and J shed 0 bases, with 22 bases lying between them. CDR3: CASTPYNRDMSSYNEQFF. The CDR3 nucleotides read TGTGCCAGCACTCCATATAACCGGGACATGAGCTCCTACAATGAGCAGTTCTTC.

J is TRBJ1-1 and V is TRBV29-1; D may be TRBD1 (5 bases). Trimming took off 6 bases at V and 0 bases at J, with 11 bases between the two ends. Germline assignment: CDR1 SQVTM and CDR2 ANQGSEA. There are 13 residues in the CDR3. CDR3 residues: CSVREQLNTEAFF. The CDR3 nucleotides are TGCAGCGTCAGGGAACAGCTGAACACTGAAGCTTTCTTT.

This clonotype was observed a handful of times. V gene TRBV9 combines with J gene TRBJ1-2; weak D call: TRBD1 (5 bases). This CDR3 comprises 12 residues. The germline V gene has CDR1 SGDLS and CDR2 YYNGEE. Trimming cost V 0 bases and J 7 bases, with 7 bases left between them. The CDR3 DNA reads TGTGCCAGCAGCGTAGTCGGGGGTGGCTACACCTTC. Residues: CASSVVGGGYTF.